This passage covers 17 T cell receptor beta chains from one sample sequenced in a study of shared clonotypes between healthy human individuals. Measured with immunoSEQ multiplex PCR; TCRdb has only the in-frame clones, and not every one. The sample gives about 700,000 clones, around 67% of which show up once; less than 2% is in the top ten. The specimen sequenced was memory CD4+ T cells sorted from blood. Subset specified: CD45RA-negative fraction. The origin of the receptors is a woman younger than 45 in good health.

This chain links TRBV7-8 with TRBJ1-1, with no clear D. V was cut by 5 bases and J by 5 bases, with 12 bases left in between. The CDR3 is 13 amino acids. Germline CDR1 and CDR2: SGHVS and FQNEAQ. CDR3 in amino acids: CASSVQSRTEAFF. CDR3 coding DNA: TGTGCCAGCAGCGTCCAAAGTAGGACTGAAGCTTTCTTT.

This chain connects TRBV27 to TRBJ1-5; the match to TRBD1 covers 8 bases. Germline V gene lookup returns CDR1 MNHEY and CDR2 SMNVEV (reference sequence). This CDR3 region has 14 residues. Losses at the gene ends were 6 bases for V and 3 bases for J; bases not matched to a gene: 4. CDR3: CASSPDRVNQPQHF. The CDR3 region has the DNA TGTGCCAGCAGCCCGGACAGGGTCAATCAGCCCCAGCATTTT.

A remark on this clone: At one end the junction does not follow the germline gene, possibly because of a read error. CDR3: CASSYDREQLDF. The DNA of the CDR3 is TGTGCCAGCTCATATGATCGGGAGCAGCTAGACTTC. This rearrangement joins TRBV18 to TRBJ1-2; D gene ambiguous. Germline CDR1 and CDR2: KGHSH and LQKENI. There are 12 residues in the CDR3.

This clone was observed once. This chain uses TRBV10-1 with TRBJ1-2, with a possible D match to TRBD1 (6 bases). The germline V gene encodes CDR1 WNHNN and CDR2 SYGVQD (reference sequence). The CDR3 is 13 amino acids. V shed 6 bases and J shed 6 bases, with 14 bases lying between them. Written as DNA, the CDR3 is TGCGCCAGCAGCGGCACAGGGATCCATGGCTACACCTTC. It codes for CASSGTGIHGYTF.

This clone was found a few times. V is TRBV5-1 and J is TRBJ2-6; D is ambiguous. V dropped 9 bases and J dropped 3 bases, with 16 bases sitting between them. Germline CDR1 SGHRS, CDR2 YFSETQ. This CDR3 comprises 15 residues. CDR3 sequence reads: CATGSPPNGANVLTF. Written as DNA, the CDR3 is TGCGCCACCGGAAGCCCCCCGAATGGGGCCAACGTCCTGACTTTC.

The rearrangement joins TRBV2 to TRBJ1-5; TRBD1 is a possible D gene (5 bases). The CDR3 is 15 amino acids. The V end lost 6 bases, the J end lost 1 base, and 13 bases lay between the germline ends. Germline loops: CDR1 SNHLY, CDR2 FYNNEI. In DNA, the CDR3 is TGTGCCAGCAGCCACAACGGGGACAGCAATCAGCCCCAGCATTTT. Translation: CASSHNGDSNQPQHF.

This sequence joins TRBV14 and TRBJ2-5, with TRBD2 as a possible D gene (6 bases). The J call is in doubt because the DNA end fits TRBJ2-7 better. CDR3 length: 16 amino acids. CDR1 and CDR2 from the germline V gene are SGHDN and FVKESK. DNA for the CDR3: TGTGCCAGCAGCCAATTTGGTCGTTGGGGGGCCTACGAGCAGTACTTC. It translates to CASSQFGRWGAYEQYF.

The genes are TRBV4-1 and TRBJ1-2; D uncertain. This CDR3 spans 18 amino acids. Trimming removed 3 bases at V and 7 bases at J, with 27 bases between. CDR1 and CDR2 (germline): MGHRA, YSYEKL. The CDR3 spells CASSHGRVQELTSVGYTF. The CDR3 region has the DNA TGCGCCAGCAGCCACGGGAGAGTCCAGGAACTTACAAGCGTTGGCTACACCTTC.

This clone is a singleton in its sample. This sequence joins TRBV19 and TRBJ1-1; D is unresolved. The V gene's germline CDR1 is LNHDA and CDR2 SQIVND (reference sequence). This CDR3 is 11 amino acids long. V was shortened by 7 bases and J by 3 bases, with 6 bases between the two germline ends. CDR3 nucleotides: TGTGCCAGTACGTGGGACACTGAAGCTTTCTTT. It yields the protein CASTWDTEAFF.

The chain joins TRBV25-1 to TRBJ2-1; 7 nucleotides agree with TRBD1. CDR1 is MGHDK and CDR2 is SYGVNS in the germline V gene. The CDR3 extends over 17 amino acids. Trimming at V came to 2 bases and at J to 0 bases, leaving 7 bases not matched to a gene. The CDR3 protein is CASSERNRGNSYNEQFF. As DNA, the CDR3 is TGTGCCAGCAGTGAACGAAACAGGGGAAACTCCTACAATGAGCAGTTCTTC.

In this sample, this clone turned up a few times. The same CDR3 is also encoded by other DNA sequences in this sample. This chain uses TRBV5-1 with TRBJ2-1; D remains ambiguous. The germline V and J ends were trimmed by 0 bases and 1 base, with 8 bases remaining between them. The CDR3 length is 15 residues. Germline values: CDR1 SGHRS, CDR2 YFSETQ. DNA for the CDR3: TGCGCCAGCAGCTTGGACTATCCTTCCTACAATGAGCAGTTCTTC. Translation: CASSLDYPSYNEQFF.

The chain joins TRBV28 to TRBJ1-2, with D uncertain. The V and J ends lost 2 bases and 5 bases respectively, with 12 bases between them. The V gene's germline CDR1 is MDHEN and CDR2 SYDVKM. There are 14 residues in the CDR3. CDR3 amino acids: CASSLTPPGYGYTF. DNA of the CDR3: TGTGCCAGCAGTTTAACCCCCCCAGGATATGGCTACACCTTC.

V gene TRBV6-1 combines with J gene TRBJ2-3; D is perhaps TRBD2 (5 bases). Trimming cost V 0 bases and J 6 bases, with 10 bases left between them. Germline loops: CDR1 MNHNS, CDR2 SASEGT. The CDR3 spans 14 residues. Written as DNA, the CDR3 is TGTGCCAGCAGTGAAGCCTGGAGGACGGATACGCAGTATTTT. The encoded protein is CASSEAWRTDTQYF.

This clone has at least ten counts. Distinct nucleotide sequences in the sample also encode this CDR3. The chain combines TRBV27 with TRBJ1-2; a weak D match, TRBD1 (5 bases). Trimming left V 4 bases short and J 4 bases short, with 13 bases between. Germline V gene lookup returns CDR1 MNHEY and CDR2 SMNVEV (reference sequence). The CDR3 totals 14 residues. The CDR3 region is CASSSTGGAYGYTF. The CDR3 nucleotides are TGTGCCAGCAGTTCAACAGGTGGGGCCTATGGCTACACCTTC.

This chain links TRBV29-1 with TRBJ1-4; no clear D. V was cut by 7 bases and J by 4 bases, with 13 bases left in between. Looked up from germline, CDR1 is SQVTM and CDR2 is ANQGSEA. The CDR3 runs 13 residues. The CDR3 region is CSARTGYNEKLFF. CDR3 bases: TGCAGCGCCCGGACGGGGTATAATGAAAAACTGTTTTTT.

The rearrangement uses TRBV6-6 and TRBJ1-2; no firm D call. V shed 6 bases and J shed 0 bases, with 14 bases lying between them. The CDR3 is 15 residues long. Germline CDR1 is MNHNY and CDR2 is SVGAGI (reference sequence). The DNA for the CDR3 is TGTGCCAGCAGCCGAGGGCCGACTTCTAACTATGGCTACACCTTC. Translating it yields CASSRGPTSNYGYTF.

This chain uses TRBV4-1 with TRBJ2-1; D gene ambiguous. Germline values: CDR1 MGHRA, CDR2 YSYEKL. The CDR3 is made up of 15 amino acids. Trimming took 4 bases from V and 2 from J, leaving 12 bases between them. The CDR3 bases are TGCGCCAGCAGCCTGGACGGCCTCCCCTACAATGAGCAGTTCTTC. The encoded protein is CASSLDGLPYNEQFF.